This entry is about one TCR beta chain. Its antigen is as yet unknown. Primers: 60 V beta forward and 13 J beta reverse. Clones were sequenced by immunoSEQ multiplex PCR, and TCRdb holds only the in-frame ones, with some missing. The table records roughly 70,000 clones, over 75% of them present only once. The source of the sample is a study of glioma-infiltrating T cells after dendritic cell vaccination. Study-wide context: Between the early 2000s and the early 2010s, patients got autologous tumor lysate-pulsed dendritic cell vaccines. Study results and caveats: Longer survival after dendritic cell vaccination followed higher pretreatment TIL content. TCR clonality showed no direct relationship with survival.

The CDR3 is 16 amino acids. The V gene's germline CDR1 is ENHRY and CDR2 SYGVKD. V dropped 3 bases and J dropped 2; count of bases not matched to a gene: 4. Sequenced here: blood, sampled before dendritic cell vaccination. The J gene is TRBJ2-7, the V gene TRBV10-3, with 13 bases lining up with TRBD2. The source is a human donor with glioblastoma. CDR3: CAISDPGTSGTYEQYF. For the CDR3, the DNA is TGTGCCATCAGTGATCCCGGGACTAGCGGGACCTACGAGCAGTACTTC.